The source of this T cell receptor beta chain is a study of T cell repertoires in cytomegalovirus infection. Study details: The public TCR beta signatures pointed to both CMV infection and matching HLA type.

This CDR3 has 14 residues. Germline loops: CDR1 MNHEY, CDR2 SMNVEV (reference sequence). The ends were cut back, 6 bases at V and 8 bases at J, with 14 bases in the middle. Findings and caveats of the study: Summed public TCR beta family frequency identified CMV carriers bearing the relevant HLA.

As concerns this clonotype: Antigen: not known.

TCRdb used MiXCR to reprocess the reads, holding one entry per CDR3 protein. The sample has approximately 990,000 distinct CDR3 sequences; under 40% are singletons. The receptor's source is a human donor in good health (CMV status not recorded). Some clones in this sample may be carry-over from other donors' samples. This sample comprised cultured CD8+ T cells from PBMCs, obtained from culture after CMV antigen stimulation. The chain has TRBV27 and TRBJ1-6, with a weak D call TRBD1 (6 bases). CDR3 region: CASSQNQGYSPLHF. The DNA for the CDR3 is TGTGCCAGCAGCCAAAACCAGGGGTATTCACCCCTCCACTTT.